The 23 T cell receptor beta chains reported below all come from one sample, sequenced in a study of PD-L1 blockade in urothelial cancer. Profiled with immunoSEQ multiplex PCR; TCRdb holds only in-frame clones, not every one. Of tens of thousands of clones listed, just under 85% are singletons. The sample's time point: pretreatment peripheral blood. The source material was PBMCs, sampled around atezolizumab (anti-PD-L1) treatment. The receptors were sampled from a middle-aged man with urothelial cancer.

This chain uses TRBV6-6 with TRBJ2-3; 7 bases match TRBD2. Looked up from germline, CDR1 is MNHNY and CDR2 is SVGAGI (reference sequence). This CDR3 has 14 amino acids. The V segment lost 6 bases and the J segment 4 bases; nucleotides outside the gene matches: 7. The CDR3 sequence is CASRREHGADTQYF. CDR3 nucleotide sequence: TGTGCCAGCAGGCGGGAGCATGGTGCAGATACGCAGTATTTT.

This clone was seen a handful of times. The DNA of the CDR3 is TGTGCCAGCACTAAACAGGATATTTACAATCAGCCCCAGCATTTT. Protein: CASTKQDIYNQPQHF. The rearrangement links TRBV2 to TRBJ1-5, with a weak D call TRBD1 (5 bases). With 7 bases removed from V and 3 bases from J, the gap between germline ends came to 16 bases. The germline gives CDR1 SNHLY, CDR2 FYNNEI. The CDR3 spans 15 residues.

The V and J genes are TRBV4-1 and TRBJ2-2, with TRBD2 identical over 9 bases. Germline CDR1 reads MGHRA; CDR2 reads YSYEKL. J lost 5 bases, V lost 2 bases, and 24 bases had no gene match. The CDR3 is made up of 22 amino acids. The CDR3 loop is CASSQLKSMKGREGLGTGELFF. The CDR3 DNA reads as TGCGCCAGCAGCCAACTAAAGTCGATGAAGGGGCGGGAGGGCCTCGGGACCGGGGAGCTGTTTTTT.

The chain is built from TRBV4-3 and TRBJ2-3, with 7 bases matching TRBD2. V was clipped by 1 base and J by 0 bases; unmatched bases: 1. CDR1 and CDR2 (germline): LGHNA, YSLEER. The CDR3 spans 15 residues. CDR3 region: CASSQGGGSTDTQYF. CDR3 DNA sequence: TGCGCCAGCAGCCAAGGGGGGGGGAGCACAGATACGCAGTATTTT.

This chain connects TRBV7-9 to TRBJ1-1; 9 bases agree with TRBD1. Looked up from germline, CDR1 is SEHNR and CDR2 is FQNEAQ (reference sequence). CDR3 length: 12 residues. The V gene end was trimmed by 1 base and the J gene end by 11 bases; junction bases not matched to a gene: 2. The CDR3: CASSLVDRGAFF. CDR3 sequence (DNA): TGTGCCAGCAGCTTAGTAGACAGGGGGGCTTTCTTT.

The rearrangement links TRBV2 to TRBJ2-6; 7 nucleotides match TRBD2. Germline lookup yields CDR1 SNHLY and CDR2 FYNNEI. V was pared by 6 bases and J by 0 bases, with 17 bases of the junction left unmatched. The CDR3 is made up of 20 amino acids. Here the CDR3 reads CASRGGVGGSNPSGANVLTF. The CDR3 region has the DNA TGTGCCAGCAGGGGGGGGGTCGGGGGTAGTAACCCCTCTGGGGCCAACGTCCTGACTTTC.

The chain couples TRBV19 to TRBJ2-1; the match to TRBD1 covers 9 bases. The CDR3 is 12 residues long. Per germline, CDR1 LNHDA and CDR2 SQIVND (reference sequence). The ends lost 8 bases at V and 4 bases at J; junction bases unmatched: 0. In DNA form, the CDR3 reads TGTGCCAGTGGACAGGGGTACAATGAGCAGTTCTTC. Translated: CASGQGYNEQFF.

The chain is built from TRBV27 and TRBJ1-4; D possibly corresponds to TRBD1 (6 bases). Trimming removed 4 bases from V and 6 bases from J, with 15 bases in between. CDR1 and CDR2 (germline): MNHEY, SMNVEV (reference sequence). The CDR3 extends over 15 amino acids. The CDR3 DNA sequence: TGTGCCAGCAGTTCCTACAGGGAACGGGATGAAAAACTGTTTTTT. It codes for CASSSYRERDEKLFF. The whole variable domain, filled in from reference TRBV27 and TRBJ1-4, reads EAQVTQNPRYLITVTGKKLTVTCSQNMNHEYMSWYRQDPGLGLRQIYYSMNVEVTDKGDVPEGYKVSRKEKRNFPLILESPSPNQTSLYFCASSSYRERDEKLFFGSGTQLSVL.

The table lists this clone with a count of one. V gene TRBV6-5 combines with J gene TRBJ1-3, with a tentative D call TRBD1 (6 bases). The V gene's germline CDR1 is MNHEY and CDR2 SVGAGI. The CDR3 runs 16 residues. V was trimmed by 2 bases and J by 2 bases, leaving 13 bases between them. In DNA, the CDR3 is TGTGCCAGCAGTTACGGGGGGAGGGGGGCTGGAAACACCATATATTTT. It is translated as CASSYGGRGAGNTIYF.

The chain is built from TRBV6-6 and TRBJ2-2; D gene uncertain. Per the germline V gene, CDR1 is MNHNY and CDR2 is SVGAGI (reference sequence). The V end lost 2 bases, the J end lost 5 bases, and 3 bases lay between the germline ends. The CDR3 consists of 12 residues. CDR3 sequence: CASSYETGELFF. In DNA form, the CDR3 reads TGTGCCAGCAGTTACGAGACCGGGGAGCTGTTTTTT.

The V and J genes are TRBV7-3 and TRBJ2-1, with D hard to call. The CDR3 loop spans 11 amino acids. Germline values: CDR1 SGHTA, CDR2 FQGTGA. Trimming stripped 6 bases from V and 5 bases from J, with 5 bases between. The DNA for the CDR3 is TGTGCCAGCAGACTCAACAATGAGCAGTTCTTC. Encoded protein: CASRLNNEQFF.

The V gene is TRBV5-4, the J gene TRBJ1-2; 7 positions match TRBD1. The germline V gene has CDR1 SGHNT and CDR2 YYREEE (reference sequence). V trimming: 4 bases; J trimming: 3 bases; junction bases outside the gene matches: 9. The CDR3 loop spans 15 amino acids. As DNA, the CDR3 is TGTGCCAGCAGCCCGGAAAGGGGGCGCTACTATGGCTACACCTTC. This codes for CASSPERGRYYGYTF.

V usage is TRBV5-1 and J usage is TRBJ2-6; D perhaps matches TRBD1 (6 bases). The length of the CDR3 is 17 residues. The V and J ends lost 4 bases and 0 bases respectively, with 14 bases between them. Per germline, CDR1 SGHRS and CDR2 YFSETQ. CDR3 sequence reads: CASSPDRAVSGANVLTF. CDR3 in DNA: TGCGCCAGCAGCCCGGACAGAGCTGTCTCTGGGGCCAACGTCCTGACTTTC.

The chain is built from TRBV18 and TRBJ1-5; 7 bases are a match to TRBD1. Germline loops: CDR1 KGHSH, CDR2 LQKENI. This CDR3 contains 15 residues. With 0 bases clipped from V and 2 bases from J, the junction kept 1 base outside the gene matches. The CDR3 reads CASSPPGQRNQPQHF. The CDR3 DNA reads TGTGCCAGCTCACCACCGGGACAGCGCAATCAGCCCCAGCATTTT.

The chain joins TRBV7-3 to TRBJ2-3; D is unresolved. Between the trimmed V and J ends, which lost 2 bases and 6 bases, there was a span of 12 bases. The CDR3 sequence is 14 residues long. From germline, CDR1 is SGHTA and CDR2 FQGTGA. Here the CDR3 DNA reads TGTGCCAGCAGCTTAGGCATCCCGCGGGATACGCAGTATTTT. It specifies CASSLGIPRDTQYF.

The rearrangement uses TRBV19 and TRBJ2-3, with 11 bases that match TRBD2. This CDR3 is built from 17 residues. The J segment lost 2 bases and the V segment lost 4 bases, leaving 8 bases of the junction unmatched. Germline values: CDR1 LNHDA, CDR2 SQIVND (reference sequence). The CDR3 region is CASSRKGLAGTTDTQYF. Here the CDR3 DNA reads TGTGCCAGTAGTAGAAAAGGACTAGCGGGCACCACAGATACGCAGTATTTT.

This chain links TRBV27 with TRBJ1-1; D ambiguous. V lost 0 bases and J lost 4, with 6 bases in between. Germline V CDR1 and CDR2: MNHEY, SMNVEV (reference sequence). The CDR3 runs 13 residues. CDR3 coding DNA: TGTGCCAGCAGTTTATCCGGGTCCACTGAAGCTTTCTTT. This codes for CASSLSGSTEAFF.

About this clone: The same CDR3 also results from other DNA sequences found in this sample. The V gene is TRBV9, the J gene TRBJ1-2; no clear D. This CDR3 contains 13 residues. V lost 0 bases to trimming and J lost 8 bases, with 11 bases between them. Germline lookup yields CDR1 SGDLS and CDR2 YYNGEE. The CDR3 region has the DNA TGTGCCAGCAGCGTAGGAGTTCGAGGGGGCTACACCTTC. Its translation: CASSVGVRGGYTF.

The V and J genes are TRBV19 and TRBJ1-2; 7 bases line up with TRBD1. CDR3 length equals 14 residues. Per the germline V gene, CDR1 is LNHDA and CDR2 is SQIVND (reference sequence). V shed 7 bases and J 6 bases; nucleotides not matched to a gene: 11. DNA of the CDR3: TGTGCCAGTACGCGACCGGGACAGAGTCATGGCTACACCTTC. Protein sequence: CASTRPGQSHGYTF.

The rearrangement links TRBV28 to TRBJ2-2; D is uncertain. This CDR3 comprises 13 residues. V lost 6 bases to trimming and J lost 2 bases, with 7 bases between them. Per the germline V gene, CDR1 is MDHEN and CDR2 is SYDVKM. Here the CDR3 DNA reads TGTGCCAGCAGATCTCCCAACACCGGGGAGCTGTTTTTT. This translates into CASRSPNTGELFF.

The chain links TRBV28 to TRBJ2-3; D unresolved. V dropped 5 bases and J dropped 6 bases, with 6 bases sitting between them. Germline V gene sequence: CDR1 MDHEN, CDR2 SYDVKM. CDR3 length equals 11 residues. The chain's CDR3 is CASSLLDTQYF. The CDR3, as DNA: TGTGCCAGCAGTCTCTTGGATACGCAGTATTTT.

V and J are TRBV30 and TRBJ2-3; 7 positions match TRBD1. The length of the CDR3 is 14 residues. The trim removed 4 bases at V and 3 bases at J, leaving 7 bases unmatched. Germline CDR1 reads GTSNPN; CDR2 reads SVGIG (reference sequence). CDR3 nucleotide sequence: TGTGCCTGGAACTTTGACAGGGTTACAGATACGCAGTATTTT. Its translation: CAWNFDRVTDTQYF.

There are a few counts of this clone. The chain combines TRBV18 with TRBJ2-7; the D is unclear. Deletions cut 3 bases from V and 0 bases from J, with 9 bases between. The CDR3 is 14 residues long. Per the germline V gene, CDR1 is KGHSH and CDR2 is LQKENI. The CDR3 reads CASSPQASSYEQYF. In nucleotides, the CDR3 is TGTGCCAGCTCACCTCAGGCGTCCTCCTACGAGCAGTACTTC.